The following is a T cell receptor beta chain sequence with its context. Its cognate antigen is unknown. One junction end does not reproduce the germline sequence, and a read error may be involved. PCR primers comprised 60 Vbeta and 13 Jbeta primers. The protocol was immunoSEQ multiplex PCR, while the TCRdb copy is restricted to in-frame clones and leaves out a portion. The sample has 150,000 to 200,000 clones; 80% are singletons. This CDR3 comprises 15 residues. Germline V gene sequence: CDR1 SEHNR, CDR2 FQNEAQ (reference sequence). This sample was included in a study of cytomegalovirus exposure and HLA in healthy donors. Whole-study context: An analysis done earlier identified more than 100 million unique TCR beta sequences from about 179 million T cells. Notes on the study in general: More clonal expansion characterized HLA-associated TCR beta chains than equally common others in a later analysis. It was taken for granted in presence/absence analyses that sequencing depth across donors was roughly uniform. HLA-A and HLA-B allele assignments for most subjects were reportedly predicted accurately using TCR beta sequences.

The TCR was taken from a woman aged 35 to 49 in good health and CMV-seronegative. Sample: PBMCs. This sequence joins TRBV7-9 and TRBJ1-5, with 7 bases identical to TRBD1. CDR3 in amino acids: CSSSLVGTVDQPQHF. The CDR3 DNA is TGTTCCAGCAGCTTAGTGGGGACAGTGGATCAGCCCCAGCATTTT. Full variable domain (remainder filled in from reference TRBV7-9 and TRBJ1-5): DTGVSQNPRHKITKRGQNVTFRCDPISEHNRLYWYRQTLGQGPEFLTYFQNEAQLEKSRLLSDRFSAERPKGSFSTLEIQRTEQGDSAMYLCSSSLVGTVDQPQHFGDGTRLSIL.